The entry that follows covers one T cell receptor beta chain sequence. The antigen remains unidentified. These data originate in a study of cytomegalovirus exposure and HLA in healthy donors. General observations from the study: Later analysis found that TCR beta chains associated with HLA were more clonally expanded than other, equally common chains.

Germline CDR1 reads SEHNR; CDR2 reads FQNEAQ (reference sequence). The V gene end was trimmed by 4 bases and the J gene end by 5 bases; junction bases not matched to a gene: 7. CDR3 length: 15 residues. Primers for the PCR totalled 60 Vbeta and 13 Jbeta. Assay used: immunoSEQ multiplex PCR; TCRdb lists only in-frame clones, some missing. The top ten clones hold about 1.8% of a sample with 100,000 to 150,000 clones, around 85% of them seen once. The chain carries TRBV7-9 and TRBJ2-1; TRBD2 agrees at 8 bases. The receptor's source is a boy aged 5-17 years in good health and CMV-seronegative. Material for sequencing was PBMCs. The CDR3 here is CASSSKTAGDNEQFF. The DNA for the CDR3 is TGTGCCAGCAGCTCGAAGACAGCGGGAGACAATGAGCAGTTCTTC.